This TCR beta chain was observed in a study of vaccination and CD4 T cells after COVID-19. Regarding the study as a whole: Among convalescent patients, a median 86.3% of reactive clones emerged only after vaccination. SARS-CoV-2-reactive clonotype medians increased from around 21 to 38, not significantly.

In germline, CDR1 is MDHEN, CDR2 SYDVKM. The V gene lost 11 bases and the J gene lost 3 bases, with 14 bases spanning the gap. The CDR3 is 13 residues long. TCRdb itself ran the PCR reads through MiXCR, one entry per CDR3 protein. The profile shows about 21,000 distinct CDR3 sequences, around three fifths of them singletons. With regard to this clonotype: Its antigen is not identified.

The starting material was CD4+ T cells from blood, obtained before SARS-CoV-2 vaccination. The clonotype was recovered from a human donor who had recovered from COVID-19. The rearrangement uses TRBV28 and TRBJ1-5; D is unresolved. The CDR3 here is CASSSSPNQPQHF. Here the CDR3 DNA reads TGTGCCTCTTCCAGCAGTCCCAATCAGCCCCAGCATTTT. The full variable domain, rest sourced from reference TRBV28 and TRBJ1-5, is DVKVTQSSRYLVKRTGEKVFLECVQDMDHENMFWYRQDPGLGLRLIYFSYDVKMKEKGDIPEGYSVSREKKERFSLILESASTNQTSMYLCASSSSPNQPQHFGDGTRLSIL.